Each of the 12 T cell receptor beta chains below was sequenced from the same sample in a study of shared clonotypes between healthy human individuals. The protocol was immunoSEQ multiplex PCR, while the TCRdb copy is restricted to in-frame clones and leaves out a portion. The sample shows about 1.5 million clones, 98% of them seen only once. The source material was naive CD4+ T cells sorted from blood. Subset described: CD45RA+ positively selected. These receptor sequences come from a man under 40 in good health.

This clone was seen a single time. Written as DNA, the CDR3 is TGCAGTGCTAGTCGTGGCTACACCTTC. Its protein product is CSASRGYTF. This rearrangement joins TRBV20-1 to TRBJ1-2, with unresolved D. V was pared by 3 bases and J by 7 bases, with 3 bases between. The CDR3 runs to 9 residues. Germline V CDR1 and CDR2: DFQATT, SNEGSKA (reference sequence).

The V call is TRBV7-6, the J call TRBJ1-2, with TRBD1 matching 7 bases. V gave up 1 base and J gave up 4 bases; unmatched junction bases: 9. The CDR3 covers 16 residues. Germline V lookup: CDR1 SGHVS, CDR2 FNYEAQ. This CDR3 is CASSLGHRGAGYGYTF. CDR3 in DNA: TGTGCCAGCAGCTTAGGTCACAGGGGCGCAGGCTATGGCTACACCTTC.

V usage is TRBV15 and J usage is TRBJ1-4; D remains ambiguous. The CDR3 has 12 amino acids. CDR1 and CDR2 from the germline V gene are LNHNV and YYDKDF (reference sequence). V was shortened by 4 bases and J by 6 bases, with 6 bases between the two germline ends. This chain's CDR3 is CATSMHDEKLFF. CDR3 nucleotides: TGTGCCACCAGCATGCACGATGAAAAACTGTTTTTT.

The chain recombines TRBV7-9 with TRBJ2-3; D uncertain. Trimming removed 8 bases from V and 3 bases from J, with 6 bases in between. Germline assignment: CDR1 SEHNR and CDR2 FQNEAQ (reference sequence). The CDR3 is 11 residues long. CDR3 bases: TGTGCCAGCCGAAAAACAGATACGCAGTATTTT. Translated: CASRKTDTQYF.

The CDR3 region is CASSEQGLPYEQYF. In DNA form, the CDR3 reads TGCGCCAGCAGTGAACAGGGCCTTCCCTACGAGCAGTACTTC. The chain combines TRBV10-1 with TRBJ2-7; perhaps TRBD1 as D (6 bases). This CDR3 has 14 amino acids. Germline V lookup: CDR1 WNHNN, CDR2 SYGVQD (reference sequence). Trimming stripped 3 bases from V and 2 bases from J, with 11 bases between.

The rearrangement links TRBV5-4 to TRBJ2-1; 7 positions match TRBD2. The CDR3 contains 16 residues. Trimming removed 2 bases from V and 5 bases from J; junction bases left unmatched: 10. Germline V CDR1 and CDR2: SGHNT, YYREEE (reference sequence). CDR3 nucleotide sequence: TGTGCCAGCAGCTTCGGGCTACCAGCGGGAAACAATGAGCAGTTCTTC. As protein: CASSFGLPAGNNEQFF.

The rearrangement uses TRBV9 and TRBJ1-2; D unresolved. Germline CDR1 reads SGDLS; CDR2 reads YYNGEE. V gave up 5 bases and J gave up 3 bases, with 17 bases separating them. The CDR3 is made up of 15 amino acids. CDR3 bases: TGTGCCAGCAGTAACATCGGCCGGGGATACTATGGCTACACCTTC. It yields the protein CASSNIGRGYYGYTF.

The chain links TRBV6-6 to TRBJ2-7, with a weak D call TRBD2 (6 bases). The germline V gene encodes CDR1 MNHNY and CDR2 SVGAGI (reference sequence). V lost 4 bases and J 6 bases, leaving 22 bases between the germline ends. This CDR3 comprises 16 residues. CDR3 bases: TGTGCCAGCAGTTTCCCCCCCGGGCGGGGTTCAGGCGAGCAGTACTTC. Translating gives CASSFPPGRGSGEQYF.

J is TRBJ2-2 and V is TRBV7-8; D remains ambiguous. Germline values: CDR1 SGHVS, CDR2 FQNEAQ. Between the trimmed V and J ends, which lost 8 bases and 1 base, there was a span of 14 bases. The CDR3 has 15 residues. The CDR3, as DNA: TGTGCCAGCCGTAGCTGGCGGATGAACACCGGGGAGCTGTTTTTT. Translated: CASRSWRMNTGELFF.

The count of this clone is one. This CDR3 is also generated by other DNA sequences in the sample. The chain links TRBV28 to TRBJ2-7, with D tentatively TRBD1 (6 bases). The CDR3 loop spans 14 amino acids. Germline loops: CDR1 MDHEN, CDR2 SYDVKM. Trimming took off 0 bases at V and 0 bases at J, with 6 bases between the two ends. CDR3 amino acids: CASSLWDSSYEQYF. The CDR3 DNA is TGTGCCAGCAGTTTATGGGACAGCTCCTACGAGCAGTACTTC.

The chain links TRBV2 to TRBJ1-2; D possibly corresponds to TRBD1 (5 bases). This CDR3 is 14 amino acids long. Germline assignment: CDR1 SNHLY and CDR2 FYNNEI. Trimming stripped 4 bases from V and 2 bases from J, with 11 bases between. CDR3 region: CASSGGIMNYGYTF. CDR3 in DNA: TGTGCCAGCAGTGGGGGCATAATGAACTATGGCTACACCTTC.

The CDR3 sequence is CASSFQINEKLFF. DNA of the CDR3: TGTGCCAGCAGCTTCCAGATAAATGAAAAACTGTTTTTT. The V gene is TRBV7-9, the J gene TRBJ1-4; D not certain. This CDR3 comprises 13 residues. Germline loops: CDR1 SEHNR, CDR2 FQNEAQ (reference sequence). Trimming pared 3 bases from V and 5 bases from J, leaving 7 bases between.